The present T cell receptor beta chain was sequenced within a study of blood T cell repertoires in COVID-19. Study overall: Sources were T cells, B-cell-depleted T cells, or PBMCs; the material itself was cDNA or gDNA.

V was trimmed by 6 bases and J by 4 bases, leaving 12 bases between them. Germline values: CDR1 LNHDA, CDR2 SQIVND (reference sequence). The length of the CDR3 is 13 residues. Profiling relied on immunoSEQ multiplex PCR, and the TCRdb table lists in-frame clones only, not all of them. This sample yields about 200,000 clones, of which approximately 85% are seen a single time; 11% belongs to the top ten. The TCR originated in a human donor with active or convalescent COVID-19. The donor label of this sample is uncertain. The V and J genes are TRBV19 and TRBJ1-1, with D perhaps TRBD1 (6 bases). The source material was peripheral blood. CDR3: CASRRQVSTEAFF. The CDR3, as DNA: TGTGCCAGTAGGCGACAGGTTTCCACTGAAGCTTTCTTT.